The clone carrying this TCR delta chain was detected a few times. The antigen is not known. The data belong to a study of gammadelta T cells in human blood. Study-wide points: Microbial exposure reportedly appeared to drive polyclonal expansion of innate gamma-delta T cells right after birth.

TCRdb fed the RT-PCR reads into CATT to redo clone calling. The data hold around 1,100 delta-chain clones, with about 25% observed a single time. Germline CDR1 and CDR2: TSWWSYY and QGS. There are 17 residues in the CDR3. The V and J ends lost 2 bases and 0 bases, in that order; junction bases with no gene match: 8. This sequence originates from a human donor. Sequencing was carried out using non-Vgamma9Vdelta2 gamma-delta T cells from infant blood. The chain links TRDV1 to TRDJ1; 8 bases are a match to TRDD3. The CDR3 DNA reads TGTGCTCTTGGGGAATTCTGGGGGAACGCGTACACCGATAAACTCATCTTT. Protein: CALGEFWGNAYTDKLIF.